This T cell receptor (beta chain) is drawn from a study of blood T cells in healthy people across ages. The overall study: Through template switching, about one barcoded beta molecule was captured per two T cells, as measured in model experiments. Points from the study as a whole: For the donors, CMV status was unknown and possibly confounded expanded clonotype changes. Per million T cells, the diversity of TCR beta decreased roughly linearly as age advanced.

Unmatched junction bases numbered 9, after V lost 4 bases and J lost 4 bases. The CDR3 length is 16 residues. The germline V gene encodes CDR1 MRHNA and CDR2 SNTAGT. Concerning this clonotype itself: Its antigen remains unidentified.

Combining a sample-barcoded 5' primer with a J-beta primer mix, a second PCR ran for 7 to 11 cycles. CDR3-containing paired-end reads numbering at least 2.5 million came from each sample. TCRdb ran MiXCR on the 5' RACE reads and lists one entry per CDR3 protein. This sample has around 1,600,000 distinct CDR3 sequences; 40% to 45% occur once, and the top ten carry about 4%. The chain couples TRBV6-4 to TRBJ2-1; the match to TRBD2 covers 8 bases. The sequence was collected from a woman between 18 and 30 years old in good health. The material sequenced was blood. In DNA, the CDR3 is TGTGCCAGCAGTGCCTCGGTAAGCGGGAGTTACAATGAGCAGTTCTTC. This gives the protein CASSASVSGSYNEQFF.